The rows below give T cell receptor beta chains drawn from one sample of a study of regulatory T cells in long-lasting Graves disease. MiXCR was run by TCRdb on the multiplex PCR reads, yielding one entry per CDR3 protein. In the table there are 450,000 to 600,000 distinct CDR3 sequences, about 17% of which are singletons. The sample was also linked to a second study, of T cells in Graves' hyperthyroidism and ophthalmopathy.

The input for sequencing was peripheral blood mononuclear cells (PBMCs), taken at new diagnosis, from a patient treated with antithyroid drugs. Source of these receptors: a man aged 35 to 55 with Graves disease. CDR3s include the opening cysteine and the closing phenylalanine or tryptophan. The D gene is left open where the match is weak. A row's size may be missing; if present it is once, few, many or a size class.

TRBV20-1	TRBJ1-6	NA	NA	CSATDDQSYNSPLHF	TGCAGTGCTACGGACGATCAATCCTATAATTCACCCCTCCACTTT
TRBV11-3	TRBJ2-5	TRBD1	NA	CASSLAGTGRKETQYF	TGTGCCAGCAGCTTAGCCGGGACAGGAAGAAAAGAGACCCAGTACTTC
TRBV24-1	TRBJ2-7	NA	few	CATSDPPGNPYEQYF	TGTGCCACCAGTGATCCGCCCGGGAATCCCTACGAGCAGTACTTC
TRBV20-1	TRBJ2-3	TRBD2	many	CSATVAGGATDTQYF	TGCAGTGCTACAGTAGCGGGAGGGGCCACAGATACGCAGTATTTT
TRBV9	TRBJ2-1	TRBD2	NA	CASSFSGTSGSSYNEQFF	TGTGCCAGCAGCTTTTCCGGGACTAGCGGGAGCTCCTACAATGAGCAGTTCTTC
TRBV6-2/TRBV6-3	TRBJ2-7	TRBD2	NA	CASSSQRGAYGQYF	TGTGCCAGCAGTTCTCAGCGGGGCGCCTACGGGCAGTACTTC
TRBV24-1	TRBJ2-1	NA	few	CATGLGPLGLNEQFF	TGTGCCACCGGCCTGGGCCCATTGGGTCTCAATGAGCAGTTCTTC
TRBV15	TRBJ2-2	TRBD2	many	CATSPGGGNTGELFF	TGTGCCACCAGCCCCGGGGGGGGGAACACCGGGGAGCTGTTTTTT
TRBV5-1	TRBJ2-2	TRBD2	many	CASSSAGGRLTGELFF	TGCGCCAGCAGTTCAGCGGGAGGGCGTTTGACCGGGGAGCTGTTTTTT
TRBV2	TRBJ2-3	NA	many	CASREALGRTDTQYF	TGTGCCAGCCGAGAGGCCCTGGGGCGCACAGATACGCAGTATTTT
TRBV29-1	TRBJ1-1	NA	few	CSVEGAHVGNTEAFF	TGCAGCGTTGAAGGAGCACATGTAGGGAACACTGAAGCTTTCTTT
TRBV7-9	TRBJ2-5	NA	many	CASSLAHGSQETQYF	TGTGCCAGCAGCTTAGCGCACGGGTCGCAAGAGACCCAGTACTTC
TRBV24-1	TRBJ1-2	TRBD1	few	CATSDATGGANGYTF	TGTGCCACCAGTGACGCTACAGGGGGCGCGAATGGCTACACCTTC
TRBV5-1	TRBJ2-7	TRBD2	few	CASSLLTSVSYEQYF	TGCGCCAGCAGCTTATTGACTAGCGTCTCCTACGAGCAGTACTTC
TRBV3-1	TRBJ1-4	NA	NA	CASSQDNPRLATNEKLFF	TGTGCCAGCAGCCAAGATAACCCCCGACTTGCAACTAATGAAAAACTGTTTTTT
TRBV29-1	TRBJ2-1	TRBD1	many	CSVYTGQTYNEQFF	TGCAGCGTGTATACGGGACAGACCTACAATGAGCAGTTCTTC
TRBV27	TRBJ1-6	TRBD1	NA	CASSTRQGGSPLHF	TGTGCCAGCAGTACCAGACAGGGGGGTTCACCCCTCCACTTT
TRBV2	TRBJ2-5	TRBD2	many	CASSEVAGGETQYF	TGTGCCAGCAGTGAGGTAGCGGGCGGAGAGACCCAGTACTTC
TRBV11-2	TRBJ1-6	NA	NA	CASSSQRGADNSPLHF	TGTGCCAGCAGCTCCCAGAGGGGGGCCGATAATTCACCCCTCCACTTT
TRBV20-1	TRBJ2-5	TRBD2	many	CSARVIAGVGETQYF	TGCAGTGCTAGAGTAATAGCGGGAGTCGGAGAGACCCAGTACTTC
TRBV11-3	TRBJ2-2	TRBD1	many	CASSPRQGRTGELFF	TGTGCCAGCAGCCCCCGACAGGGGAGAACCGGGGAGCTGTTTTTT
TRBV28	TRBJ2-6	NA	many	CASSVSGANVLTF	TGTGCCAGCAGCGTCTCTGGGGCCAACGTCCTGACTTTC
TRBV9	TRBJ2-5	TRBD1	many	CASSVTGTGVQETQYF	TGTGCCAGCAGCGTCACCGGGACAGGGGTTCAAGAGACCCAGTACTTC
TRBV7-3	TRBJ2-1	NA	many	CASSFQAYNEQFF	TGTGCCAGCAGCTTTCAGGCTTACAATGAGCAGTTCTTC
TRBV12-3/TRBV12-4	TRBJ2-5	TRBD1	many	CASRSRQGGQTQYF	TGTGCCAGCAGATCAAGACAGGGCGGACAGACCCAGTACTTC
TRBV24-1	TRBJ1-1	TRBD1	NA	CATSDSGQGSAEAFF	TGTGCCACCAGTGACTCGGGACAGGGAAGCGCTGAAGCTTTCTTT
TRBV12-3/TRBV12-4	TRBJ2-7	TRBD2	many	CASSFQLAGYEQYF	TGTGCCAGCAGTTTTCAACTAGCGGGCTACGAGCAGTACTTC
TRBV2	TRBJ2-6	NA	many	CASSDSGANVLTF	TGTGCCAGCAGTGACTCTGGGGCCAACGTCCTGACTTTC
TRBV9	TRBJ2-1	TRBD2	NA	CASSGAGAPYNEQFF	TGTGCCAGCAGCGGGGCGGGAGCTCCCTACAATGAGCAGTTCTTC
TRBV20-1	TRBJ2-1	NA	NA	CSASGTLGSYNEQFF	TGCAGTGCTTCCGGGACTCTGGGGTCCTACAATGAGCAGTTCTTC
TRBV20-1	TRBJ2-7	NA	few	CSARDQGGSSYEQYF	TGCAGTGCTAGAGACCAGGGGGGGAGCTCCTACGAGCAGTACTTC
TRBV28	TRBJ1-5	TRBD1	many	CASSLWDGRGTGLRPQHF	TGTGCCAGCAGTTTATGGGATGGTAGGGGGACAGGGCTCCGGCCCCAGCATTTT
TRBV20-1	TRBJ1-4	TRBD1	NA	CSARRDRGEKLFF	TGCAGTGCAAGGAGGGACAGGGGTGAAAAACTGTTTTTT
TRBV28	TRBJ1-1	NA	many	CASSFTQSTNTEAFF	TGTGCCAGCAGTTTTACCCAGTCTACCAACACTGAAGCTTTCTTT
TRBV11-2	TRBJ2-3	TRBD1	few	CASSPPGQGVKDTQYF	TGTGCCAGCAGCCCTCCGGGACAGGGGGTTAAAGATACGCAGTATTTT
TRBV30	TRBJ2-7	NA	many	CAWSKIYEQYF	TGTGCCTGGAGTAAGATCTACGAGCAGTACTTC
TRBV28	TRBJ2-1	TRBD2	many	CASSLPSGSKDEQFF	TGTGCCAGCAGTTTGCCTAGCGGGAGCAAAGATGAGCAGTTCTTC
TRBV29-1	TRBJ2-1	NA	few	CSVLVGGVYNEQFF	TGCAGCGTTTTAGTAGGGGGTGTCTACAATGAGCAGTTCTTC
TRBV2	TRBJ1-6	NA	many	CASSELTGKRVPLHF	TGTGCCAGCAGTGAATTAACAGGGAAGCGGGTACCCCTCCACTTT
TRBV25-1	TRBJ1-1	NA	NA	CASSEQGHENTEAFF	TGTGCCAGCAGTGAACAGGGACATGAGAACACTGAAGCTTTCTTT
TRBV9	TRBJ2-1	NA	many	CASSVKGMEYNEQFF	TGTGCCAGCAGCGTCAAGGGTATGGAGTACAATGAGCAGTTCTTC
TRBV5-5	TRBJ1-2	NA	few	CASSFGPGNGGYTF	TGTGCCAGCAGCTTCGGACCGGGGAACGGGGGCTACACCTTC
TRBV7-3	TRBJ2-1	NA	many	CASSSTGTASYNEQFF	TGTGCCAGCAGCTCGACCGGGACGGCCTCCTACAATGAGCAGTTCTTC
TRBV6-1	TRBJ2-2	NA	NA	CASTAGGDTGELFF	TGTGCCAGCACCGCAGGGGGGGACACCGGGGAGCTGTTTTTT
TRBV24-1	TRBJ2-3	NA	many	CATSDARWRSTDTQYF	TGTGCCACCAGTGACGCCAGATGGAGAAGCACAGATACGCAGTATTTT